This T cell receptor (beta chain) was documented in a study of shared clonotypes between healthy human individuals. Study results and caveats: Owing to a small donor count, the genetic and exposure-history diversity represented was limited. Read depth was anticipated to influence clonotype sharing among donors.

The germline gives CDR1 SGHDT, CDR2 YYEEEE. V was pared by 0 bases and J by 6 bases, with 18 bases between. This CDR3 has 16 residues. Details on this clone: Its antigen is unidentified. The likely explanation is a read error, given a far larger clone one base away.

This table comes from immunoSEQ multiplex PCR, and its TCRdb copy is limited to in-frame clones, with some not included. The sample gives 530,000 or so clones, roughly 85% of which show up once; 12% is in the top ten. Among the donors, all were Caucasian adults who lived in Nashville, Tennessee. The TCR originated in a woman in her forties in good health. Some clones in this sample may be carry-over from other donors' samples. What was sequenced was PBMCs. V and J are TRBV5-6 and TRBJ1-1, with a possible D match to TRBD1 (5 bases). CDR3 loop: CASSLAWIGRGAEAFF. The CDR3 region has the DNA TGTGCCAGCAGCTTGGCCTGGATAGGGCGGGGGGCTGAAGCTTTCTTT.